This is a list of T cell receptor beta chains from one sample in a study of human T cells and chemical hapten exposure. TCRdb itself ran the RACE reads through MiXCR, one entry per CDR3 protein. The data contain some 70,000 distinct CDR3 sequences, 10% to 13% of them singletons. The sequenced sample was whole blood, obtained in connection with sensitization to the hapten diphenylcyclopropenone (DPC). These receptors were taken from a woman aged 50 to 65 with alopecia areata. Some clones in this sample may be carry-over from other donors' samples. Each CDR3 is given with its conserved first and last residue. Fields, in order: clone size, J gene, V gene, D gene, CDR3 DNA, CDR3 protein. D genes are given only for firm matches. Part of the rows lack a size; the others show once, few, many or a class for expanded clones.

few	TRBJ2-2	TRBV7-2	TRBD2	TGTGCCAGCAGCCGAGGACTAGCGGGAGTTCCCACCGGGGAGCTGTTTTTT	CASSRGLAGVPTGELFF
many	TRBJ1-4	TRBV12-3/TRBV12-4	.	TGTGCCAGCAGCCCGGGCTACAGGACAAAACTGTTTTTT	CASSPGYRTKLFF
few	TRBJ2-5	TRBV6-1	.	TGTGCCAGCAGTCCCGGGCCCTGGTACCAAGAGACCCAGTACTTC	CASSPGPWYQETQYF
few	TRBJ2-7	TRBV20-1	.	TGCAGTGCTAGAGGGGTTGCCGAAGAGCAGTACTTC	CSARGVAEEQYF
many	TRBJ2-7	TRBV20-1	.	TGCAGTGCTAGCGTAGGACCTAGAGAGCAGTACTTC	CSASVGPREQYF
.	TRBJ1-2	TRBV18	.	TGTGCCAGCTCACCACCGAGAGAATGGTACGGGCAACTTTATGGCTACACCTTC	CASSPPREWYGQLYGYTF
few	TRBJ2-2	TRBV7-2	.	TGTGCCAGCAGCCCGAGCTCGAACACCGGGGAGCTGTTTTTT	CASSPSSNTGELFF
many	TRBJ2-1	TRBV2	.	TGTGCCAGCGTCAGGTCCTACAATGAGCAGTTCTTC	CASVRSYNEQFF
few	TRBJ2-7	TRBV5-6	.	TGTGCCAGCAGCTCCTTAGGACGGATCTCCTACGAGCAGTACTTC	CASSSLGRISYEQYF
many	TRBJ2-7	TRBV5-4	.	TGTGCCAGCAGCTCATACCGGGACTCTTCCTACGAGCAGTACTTC	CASSSYRDSSYEQYF
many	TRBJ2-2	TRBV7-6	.	TGTGCCAGCAGCTTATTTGAGGGTAGCGGCGGGGAGCTGTTTTTT	CASSLFEGSGGELFF
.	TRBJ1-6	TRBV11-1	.	TGTGCCAGCAGATCAGAGCAGGGGTACAATTCACCCCTCCACTTT	CASRSEQGYNSPLHF
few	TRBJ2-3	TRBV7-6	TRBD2	TGTGCCAGCAGCTTAAGCACCGTAGCGGGAAGCACAGATACGCAGTATTTT	CASSLSTVAGSTDTQYF
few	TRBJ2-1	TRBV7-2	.	TGTGCCAGCAGCTTGATGGGGAATGAGCAGTTCTTC	CASSLMGNEQFF
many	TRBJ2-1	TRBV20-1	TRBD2	TGCAGTGCTAGGGTAGCGGGAGGGCCCTCCTACAATGAGCAGTTCTTC	CSARVAGGPSYNEQFF
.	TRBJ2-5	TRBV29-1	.	TGCAGCGTGCAAAGGGATTCGGTTGGGGAGACCCAGTACTTC	CSVQRDSVGETQYF
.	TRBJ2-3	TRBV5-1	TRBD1	TGCGCCAGCAGCCTGACCCCCACAGGGGCCCCAGATACGCAGTATTTT	CASSLTPTGAPDTQYF
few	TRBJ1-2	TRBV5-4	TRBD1	TGTGCCAGCAGCTTGTCACAGGGGGCCCGTGGCTACACCTTC	CASSLSQGARGYTF
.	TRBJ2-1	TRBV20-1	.	TGCAGTGCTAGAGCCCTAGTGGGGGACAATGAGCAGTTCTTC	CSARALVGDNEQFF
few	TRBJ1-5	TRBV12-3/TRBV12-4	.	TGTGCCAGCAGTTCGACTCCGAATCAGCCCCAGCATTTT	CASSSTPNQPQHF
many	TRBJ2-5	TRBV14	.	TGTGCCAGCAGCCAAGGGCAGACCCAGTACTTC	CASSQGQTQYF
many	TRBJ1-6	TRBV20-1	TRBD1	TGCAGTGCTAGAGAACAGAGGGGGCTGTCACCCCTCCACTTT	CSAREQRGLSPLHF
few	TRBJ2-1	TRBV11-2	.	TGTGCCAGCAGCCCCGGTAGCGGAGTGGACAATGAGCAGTTCTTC	CASSPGSGVDNEQFF
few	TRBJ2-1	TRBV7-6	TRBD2	TGTGCCAGCAGCTCGATACTAGCGGGGCCCCCAGGTGAGCAGTTCTTC	CASSSILAGPPGEQFF
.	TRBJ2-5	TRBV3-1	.	TGTGCCAGCAGCCAAGCCGGCCAAGAGACCCAGTACTTC	CASSQAGQETQYF
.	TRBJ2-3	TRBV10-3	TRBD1	TGTGCCATCAAGGGACAGGGAAACACAGATACGCAGTATTTT	CAIKGQGNTDTQYF
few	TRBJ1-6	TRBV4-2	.	TGTGCCAGCAGTCCGGACGAGGGTTCACCCCTCCACTTT	CASSPDEGSPLHF
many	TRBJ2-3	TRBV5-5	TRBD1	TGTGCCAGCAGCCAGGACAGGGGAACTAGCACAGATACGCAGTATTTT	CASSQDRGTSTDTQYF
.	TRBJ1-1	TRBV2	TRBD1	TGTGCCAGTACGACAGGGAGGACTGAAGCTTTCTTT	CASTTGRTEAFF
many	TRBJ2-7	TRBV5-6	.	TGTGCCAGCAGCTTGGCCTCCTGGGCGGGCCCCAAGCAGTACTTC	CASSLASWAGPKQYF
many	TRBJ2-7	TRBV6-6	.	TGTGCCAGCAGTTACGGTGCAGGCTTAGTAGTCGAGCAGTACTTC	CASSYGAGLVVEQYF
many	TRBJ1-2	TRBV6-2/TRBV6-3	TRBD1	TGTGCCAGCGAGAACAGGGGAGACTATGGCTACACCTTC	CASENRGDYGYTF
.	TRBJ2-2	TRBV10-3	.	TGTGCCGCCCGGAGGGGGGCAACCGGGGAGCTGTTTTTT	CAARRGATGELFF
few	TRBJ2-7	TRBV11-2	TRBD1	TGTGCCAGCAGCCGATACCGGGACAGCGCTTACGAGCAGTACTTC	CASSRYRDSAYEQYF
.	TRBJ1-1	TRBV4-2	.	TGTGCCAGCAGCCAAGTGGGTGAGGGTATAGCTTTCTTT	CASSQVGEGIAFF
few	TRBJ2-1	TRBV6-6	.	TGTGCCAGCAGTTACTTGGGGGGCGACAATGAGCAGTTCTTC	CASSYLGGDNEQFF
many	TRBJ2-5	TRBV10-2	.	TGCGCCAGCAGTGTGGTGGACGGACCCGCGGCCCAGTACTTC	CASSVVDGPAAQYF
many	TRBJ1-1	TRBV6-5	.	TGTGCCAGCAGCTTACAGGGAATGAGGACTGAAGCTTTCTTT	CASSLQGMRTEAFF
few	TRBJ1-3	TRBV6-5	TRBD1	TGTGCCAGCAGTTTCATCGGGGGACAGGGGGACTCTGGAAACACCATATATTTT	CASSFIGGQGDSGNTIYF
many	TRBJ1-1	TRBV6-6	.	TGTGCCAGCAGTTACGCGGCCTGGGAGGTCACTGAAGCTTTCTTT	CASSYAAWEVTEAFF
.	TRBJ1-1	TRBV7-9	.	TGTGCCAGCAGCTTATCGGCACGTGACACTGAAGCTTTCTTT	CASSLSARDTEAFF
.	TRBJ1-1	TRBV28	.	TGTGCCAGCAGTTTCGTTTACACTGAAGCTTTCTTT	CASSFVYTEAFF
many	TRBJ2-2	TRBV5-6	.	TGTGCCAGCAGCTTGGGACTCGACACCGGGGAGCTGTTTTTT	CASSLGLDTGELFF
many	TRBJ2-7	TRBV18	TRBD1	TGTGCCAGCTCACCTCTGCAGGGGGCTGAGTACGAGCAGTACTTC	CASSPLQGAEYEQYF
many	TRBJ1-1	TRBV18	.	TGTGCCAGCTCACCAGCCCTTACTGAAGCTTTCTTT	CASSPALTEAFF
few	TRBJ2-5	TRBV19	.	TGTGCCAGTAGTATAGGTGGCGGGGCAGAGACCCAGTACTTC	CASSIGGGAETQYF
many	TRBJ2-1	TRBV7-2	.	TGTGCCAGCAGCTTAGCTGGGTATGAGCAGTTCTTC	CASSLAGYEQFF
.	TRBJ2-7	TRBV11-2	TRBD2	TGTGCCAGCAGCCATCGGGGGACTAGCAGTGAGCAGTACTTC	CASSHRGTSSEQYF
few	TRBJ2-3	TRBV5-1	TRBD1	TGCGCCAGCAGCTTGGGAATAAAACCCGGGACAGGTTCAGATACGCAGTATTTT	CASSLGIKPGTGSDTQYF
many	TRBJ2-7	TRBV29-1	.	TGCAGCGTTTCCGTCTCCTACGAGCAGTACTTC	CSVSVSYEQYF
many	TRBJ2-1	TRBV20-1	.	TGCAGTGCTAGAGTGCCGGGGCTCAATGAGCAGTTCTTC	CSARVPGLNEQFF
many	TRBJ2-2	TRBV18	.	TGTGCCAGCTCACCACCCAGACCCGGGGAGCTGTTTTTT	CASSPPRPGELFF
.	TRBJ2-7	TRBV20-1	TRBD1	TGCAGTGCTACGGACAGGGAGCGCCCCTACGAGCAGTACTTC	CSATDRERPYEQYF
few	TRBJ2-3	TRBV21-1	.	TGTGCCAGCAGCAAAGGAGATCCGGGGACAGGGCGAAGCGGGACAGATACGCAGTATTTT	CASSKGDPGTGRSGTDTQYF
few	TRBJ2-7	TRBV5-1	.	TGCGCCAGCAGCCGGGACGGCTCCCCCTACGAGCAGTACTTC	CASSRDGSPYEQYF
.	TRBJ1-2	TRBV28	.	TGTGCCAGCGTACCGCAGAGAGTCTATGGCTACACCTTC	CASVPQRVYGYTF
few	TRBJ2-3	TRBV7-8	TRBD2	TGTGCCAGCAGCTCCTTAGCGGGATCGCCCACAGATACGCAGTATTTT	CASSSLAGSPTDTQYF